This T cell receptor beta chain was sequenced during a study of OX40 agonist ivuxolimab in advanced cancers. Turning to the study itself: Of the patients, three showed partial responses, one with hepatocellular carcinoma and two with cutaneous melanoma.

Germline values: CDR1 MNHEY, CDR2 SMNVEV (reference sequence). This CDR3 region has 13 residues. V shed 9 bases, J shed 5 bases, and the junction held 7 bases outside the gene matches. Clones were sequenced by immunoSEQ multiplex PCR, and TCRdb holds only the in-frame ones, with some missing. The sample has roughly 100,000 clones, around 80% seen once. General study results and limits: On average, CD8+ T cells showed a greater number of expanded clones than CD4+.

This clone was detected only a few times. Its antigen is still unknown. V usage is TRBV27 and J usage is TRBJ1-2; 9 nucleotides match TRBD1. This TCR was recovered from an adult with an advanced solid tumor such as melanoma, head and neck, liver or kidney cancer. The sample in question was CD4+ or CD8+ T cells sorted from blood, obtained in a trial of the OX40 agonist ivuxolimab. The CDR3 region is CASRTGEDYGYTF. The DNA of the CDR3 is TGTGCCAGTAGGACAGGGGAGGATTATGGCTACACCTTC.